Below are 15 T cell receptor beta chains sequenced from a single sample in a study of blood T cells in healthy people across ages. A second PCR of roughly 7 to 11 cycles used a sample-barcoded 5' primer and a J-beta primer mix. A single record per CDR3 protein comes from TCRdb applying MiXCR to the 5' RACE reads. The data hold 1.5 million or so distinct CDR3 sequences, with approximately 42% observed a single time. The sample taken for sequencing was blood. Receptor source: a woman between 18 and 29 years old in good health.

The chain's CDR3 is CSAREAGEDTQYF. CDR3 nucleotides: TGCAGTGCTAGAGAAGCGGGGGAAGATACGCAGTATTTT. This rearrangement joins TRBV20-1 to TRBJ2-3, with TRBD2 identical over 8 bases. The length of the CDR3 is 13 residues. The V segment lost 0 bases and the J segment 5 bases; nucleotides outside the gene matches: 1. The germline CDR1 and CDR2 sequences are DFQATT and SNEGSKA (reference sequence).

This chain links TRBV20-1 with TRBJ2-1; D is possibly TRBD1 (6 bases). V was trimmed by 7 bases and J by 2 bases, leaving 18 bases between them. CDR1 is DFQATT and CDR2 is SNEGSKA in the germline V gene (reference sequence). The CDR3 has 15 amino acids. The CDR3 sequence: CSVRPGGGPYNEQFF. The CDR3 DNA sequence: TGCAGTGTCAGACCTGGGGGCGGGCCCTACAATGAGCAGTTCTTC.

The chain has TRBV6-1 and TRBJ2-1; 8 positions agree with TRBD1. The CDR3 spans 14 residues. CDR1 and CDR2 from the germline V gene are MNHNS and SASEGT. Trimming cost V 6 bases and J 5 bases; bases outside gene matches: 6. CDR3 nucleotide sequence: TGTGCCAGCAGGGGGACAGGCGGACACAATGAGCAGTTCTTC. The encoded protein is CASRGTGGHNEQFF.

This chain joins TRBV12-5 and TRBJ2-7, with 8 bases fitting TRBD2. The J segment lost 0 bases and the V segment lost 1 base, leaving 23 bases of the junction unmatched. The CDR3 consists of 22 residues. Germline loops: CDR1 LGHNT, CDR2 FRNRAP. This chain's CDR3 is CASGLARYTTTGGPASSYEQYF. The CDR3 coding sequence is TGTGCTAGTGGTTTGGCTAGATACACTACAACGGGAGGGCCTGCCAGCTCCTACGAGCAGTACTTC.

DNA for the CDR3: TGTGCCAGCAGTTCCTCGGGACAACTGACCTACGAGCAGTACTTC. This encodes CASSSSGQLTYEQYF. This chain joins TRBV27 and TRBJ2-5; perhaps TRBD1 as D (6 bases). The DNA end is more similar to TRBJ2-7, so the J call may be wrong. This CDR3 region has 15 residues. Germline CDR1 MNHEY, CDR2 SMNVEV (reference sequence).

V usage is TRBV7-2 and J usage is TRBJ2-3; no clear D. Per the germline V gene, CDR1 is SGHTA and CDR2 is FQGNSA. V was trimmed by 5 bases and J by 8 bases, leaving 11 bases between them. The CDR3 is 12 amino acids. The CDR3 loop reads CASSVFSATQYF. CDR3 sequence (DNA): TGTGCCAGCAGCGTTTTTAGTGCTACGCAGTATTTT. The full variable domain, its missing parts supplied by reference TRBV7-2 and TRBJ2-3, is GAGVSQSPSNKVTEKGKDVELRCDPISGHTALYWYRQSLGQGLEFLIYFQGNSAPDKSGLPSDRFSAERTGGSVSTLTIQRTQQEDSAVYLCASSVFSATQYFGPGTRLTVL.

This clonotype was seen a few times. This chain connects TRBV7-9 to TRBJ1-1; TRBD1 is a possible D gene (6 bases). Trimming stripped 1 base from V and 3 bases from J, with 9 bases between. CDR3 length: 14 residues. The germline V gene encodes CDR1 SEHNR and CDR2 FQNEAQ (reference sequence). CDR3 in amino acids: CASSLVQGDTEAFF. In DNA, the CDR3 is TGTGCCAGCAGCTTAGTACAGGGAGACACTGAAGCTTTCTTT.

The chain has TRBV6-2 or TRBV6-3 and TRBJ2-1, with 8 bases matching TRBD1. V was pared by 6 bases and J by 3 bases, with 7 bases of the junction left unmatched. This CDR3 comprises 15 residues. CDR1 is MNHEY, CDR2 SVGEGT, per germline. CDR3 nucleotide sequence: TGTGCCAGCAGGGTTCTCGGGACAGGCTACAATGAGCAGTTCTTC. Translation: CASRVLGTGYNEQFF.

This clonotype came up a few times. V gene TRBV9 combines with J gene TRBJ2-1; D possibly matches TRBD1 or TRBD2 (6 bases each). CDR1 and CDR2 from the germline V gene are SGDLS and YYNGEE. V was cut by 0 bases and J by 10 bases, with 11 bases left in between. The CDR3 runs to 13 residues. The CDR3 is CASSVEGGSEQFF. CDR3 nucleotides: TGTGCCAGCAGCGTAGAGGGGGGCTCAGAGCAGTTCTTC.

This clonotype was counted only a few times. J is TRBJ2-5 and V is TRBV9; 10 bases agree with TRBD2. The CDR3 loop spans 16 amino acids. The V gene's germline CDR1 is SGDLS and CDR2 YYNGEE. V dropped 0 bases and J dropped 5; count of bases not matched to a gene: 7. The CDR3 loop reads CASSVDSGGPGETQYF. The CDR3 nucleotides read TGTGCCAGCAGCGTAGATAGCGGGGGGCCCGGGGAGACCCAGTACTTC.

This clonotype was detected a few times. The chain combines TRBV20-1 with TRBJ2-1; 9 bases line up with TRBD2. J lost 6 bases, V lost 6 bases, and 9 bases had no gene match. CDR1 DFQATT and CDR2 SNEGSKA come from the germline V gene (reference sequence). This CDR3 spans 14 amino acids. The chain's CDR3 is CSADRLAELNEQFF. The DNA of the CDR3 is TGCAGTGCGGACAGACTAGCGGAACTCAATGAGCAGTTCTTC.

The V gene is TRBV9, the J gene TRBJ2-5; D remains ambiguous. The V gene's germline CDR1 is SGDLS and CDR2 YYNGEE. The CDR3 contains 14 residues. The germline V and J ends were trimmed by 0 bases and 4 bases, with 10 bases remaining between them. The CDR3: CASSVGTDIETQYF. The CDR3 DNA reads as TGTGCCAGCAGCGTAGGTACAGATATAGAGACCCAGTACTTC.

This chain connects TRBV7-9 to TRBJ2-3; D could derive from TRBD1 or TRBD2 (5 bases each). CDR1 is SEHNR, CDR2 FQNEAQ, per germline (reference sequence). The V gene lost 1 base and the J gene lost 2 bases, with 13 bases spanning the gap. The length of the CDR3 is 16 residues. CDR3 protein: CASSLVRGLTTDTQYF. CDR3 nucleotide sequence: TGTGCCAGCAGCTTAGTTCGGGGCCTGACCACAGATACGCAGTATTTT.

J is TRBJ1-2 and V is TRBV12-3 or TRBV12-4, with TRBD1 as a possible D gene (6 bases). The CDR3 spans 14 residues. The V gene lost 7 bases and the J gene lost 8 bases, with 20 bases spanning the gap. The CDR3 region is CASTPFGGRSGYTF. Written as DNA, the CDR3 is TGTGCCAGCACCCCGTTTGGGGGCAGGTCGGGCTACACCTTC.

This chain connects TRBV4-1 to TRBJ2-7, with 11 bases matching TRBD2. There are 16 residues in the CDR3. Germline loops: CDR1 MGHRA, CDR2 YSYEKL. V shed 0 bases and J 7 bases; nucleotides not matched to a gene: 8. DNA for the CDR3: TGCGCCAGCAGCCAAGAGACTAGCGGGGCCCCTTGGGAGCAGTACTTC. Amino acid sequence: CASSQETSGAPWEQYF.